This T cell receptor (beta chain) came from a study of T cell responses to AZD1222 COVID-19 vaccine. Study results and caveats: Donors skewed white British and female; clonal diversity was possibly underestimated. Only a handful of AZD1222 recipients, about six in all, had baseline seropositivity. Sampled repertoires all dated from after the peak T cell response. Receipt of two AZD1222 doses was followed by a rise in Spike-specific TCR breadth and depth.

In the case of this clone: The antigen is unknown.

The germline V and J ends were trimmed by 6 bases and 3 bases, with 14 bases remaining between them. Germline V gene data show CDR1 as KGHDR and CDR2 as SFDVKD. This CDR3 contains 15 residues. TCRdb's copy holds only in-frame clones and misses some; the assay was immunoSEQ multiplex PCR. The sample includes 100,000 to 150,000 clones, roughly 85% seen only once; the top ten take 7.9%. The source was peripheral blood, collected 28 days after the second dose of the MenACWY control vaccine. The TCR comes from an adult who received the MenACWY meningococcal vaccine as a control. The chain has TRBV24-1 and TRBJ1-5; TRBD1 is a possible D gene (5 bases). CDR3 residues: CATSSGTLTNQPQHF. CDR3 nucleotides: TGTGCCACCAGTTCCGGGACCCTGACCAATCAGCCCCAGCATTTT.